This T cell receptor beta chain is drawn from a study of blood T cell repertoires in COVID-19. Looking at the study overall: COVID-19 samples from acute and convalescent phases originated in the United States, Italy and Spain.

Assignment of participants to cohorts was predicated upon participant-reported clinical history. The repertoire was sequenced with immunoSEQ multiplex PCR; TCRdb's copy has only in-frame clones and lacks some. The sample carries some 270,000 clones, about 86% recorded once. The clonotype comes from a man aged 50-59 years who had recovered from COVID-19. The sample was PBMCs or T cells enriched from blood (not recorded which).

The CDR3 region has the DNA TGTGCCAGCGGGACAGGGGGGACCTCTGGAAACACCATATATTTT. Residues: CASGTGGTSGNTIYF. V usage is TRBV3-1 (or the pseudogene TRBV3-2) and J usage is TRBJ1-3, with TRBD1 matching over 11 bases. Germline trimming cut 8 bases from V and 0 bases from J; bases unmatched to any gene: 3. From germline, CDR1 is LGHDT and CDR2 YNNKEL (reference sequence). CDR3 length: 15 residues.